The source of this TCR beta chain is a study of T cell repertoires in cytomegalovirus infection. The overall study: Public TCR beta signatures were indicative of both CMV infection and a matching HLA type.

Unmatched junction bases numbered 23, after V lost 4 bases and J lost 8 bases. The germline gives CDR1 SEHNR, CDR2 FQNEAQ (reference sequence). The CDR3 loop spans 20 amino acids. One entry per CDR3 protein, called by TCRdb with MiXCR from the reads. The table records 630,000 or so distinct CDR3 sequences, 20% to 25% of them present only once. This clonotype appeared a few times. Its target is not known. Notes on the study in general: The cumulative frequency of public TCR beta families distinguished individuals who carried CMV together with the relevant HLA. It was HLA-C-restricted CMV-specific TCR beta clonotypes that dominated the response ex vivo.

The receptor was isolated from a human donor in good health (CMV status not recorded). Some clones in this sample may be carry-over from other donors' samples. The chain joins TRBV7-9 to TRBJ2-1; 10 bases align to TRBD2. The sequenced material came from CD8+ T cells from PBMCs. Here the CDR3 reads CASSSLLGSGGPVGGDEQFF. The CDR3 DNA is TGTGCCAGCAGCTCCCTCCTCGGTAGCGGGGGGCCCGTCGGCGGTGATGAGCAGTTCTTC.